This T cell receptor (beta chain) was sequenced during a study of OX40 agonist ivuxolimab in advanced cancers. Study observations and caveats: People who partly responded at 0.1-3.0 mg/kg had some of the least clonal expansion seen.

This table comes from immunoSEQ multiplex PCR, and its TCRdb copy is limited to in-frame clones, with some not included. This sample has around 76,000 clones, with about nine tenths found just once. Germline V gives CDR1 SGDLS, CDR2 YYNGEE. The CDR3 has 16 residues. V gave up 0 bases and J gave up 3 bases; unmatched junction bases: 7. As for this clone: Its antigen is still unknown.

The rearrangement joins TRBV9 to TRBJ2-3; 7 bases fit TRBD2. The sample was CD4+ or CD8+ T cells sorted from blood, taken in a trial of the OX40 agonist ivuxolimab. The sequence was collected from an adult with an advanced solid tumor such as melanoma, head and neck, liver or kidney cancer. The CDR3 DNA sequence: TGTGCCAGCAGCGTAGTAACGGGAGGTCCAACAGATACGCAGTATTTT. It translates to CASSVVTGGPTDTQYF.